The clone carrying this T cell receptor (beta chain) was found once. Its antigen is currently unknown. The CDR3 length is 15 residues. The repertoire was sequenced with immunoSEQ multiplex PCR; TCRdb's copy has only in-frame clones and lacks some. The table shows a few hundred thousand clones, with 65% occurring only once. The data were obtained in a study of shared clonotypes between healthy human individuals. General observations from the study: Non-shared clonotypes displayed generation probabilities falling below those of clonotypes present in all four donors.

The sample taken for sequencing was memory CD4+ T cells sorted from blood. Subset of the sample: CD45RA-negative fraction. This sequence joins TRBV21-1 and TRBJ2-1; TRBD2 reflects the table's D call only, with no check against the DNA. TRBV21-1 is a pseudogene segment. The sequence derives from a man younger than 40 in good health. The CDR3 here is CASSKGLSSYNEQFF. As DNA, the CDR3 is TGTGCCAGCAGCAAAGGTCTGAGCTCCTACAATGAGCAGTTCTTC.